This T cell receptor (beta chain) emerged from a study of identical twins. Germline values: CDR1 MNHNY, CDR2 SVGAGI (reference sequence). Trimming took off 2 bases at V and 1 base at J, with 9 bases between the two ends. The CDR3 totals 15 residues. Via MiXCR, TCRdb re-called the 5' RACE reads, giving one row per CDR3 protein. The sample yields 1.5 million to 2 million distinct CDR3 sequences, 25% to 35% seen once. V gene TRBV6-6 combines with J gene TRBJ2-1; D gene unclear. The receptor was derived from a newborn girl in good health. Material for sequencing was cord blood. CDR3 in amino acids: CASSYDSLSYNEQFF. In DNA form, the CDR3 reads TGTGCCAGCAGTTACGACTCCCTATCCTACAATGAGCAGTTCTTC.